Below, 29 T cell receptor beta chains from the same sample are listed, as sequenced in a study of regulatory T cells in long-lasting Graves disease. Time point denoted: persistent/refractory GD, antithyroid drugs over 5 years with positive TRAb. RNA isolated from PBMCs was used to make the TCR library. Combining iRepertoire HTBI primers with Arm-PCR of CDR3 regions, the authors built TCR beta libraries. TCRdb re-called the multiplex PCR reads through MiXCR, storing one row per CDR3 protein. Of 600,000 to 850,000 distinct CDR3 sequences in the sample, about 32% were seen once. Sequencing was performed on peripheral blood mononuclear cells (PBMCs), taken when the disease was refractory, from a patient treated with antithyroid drugs. The receptors come from a female donor with Graves disease.

This clonotype was seen a few times. The chain couples TRBV28 to TRBJ1-1; possible D gene TRBD1, 5 bases. The germline CDR1 and CDR2 sequences are MDHEN and SYDVKM. Trimming removed 1 base at V and 0 bases at J, with 9 bases between. The CDR3 length is 15 residues. CDR3 DNA sequence: TGTGCCAGCAGTTTATCGCGGGGGATGAACACTGAAGCTTTCTTT. Protein sequence: CASSLSRGMNTEAFF.

This clonotype appeared a few times. CDR3 loop: CSALGNYGYTF. CDR3 bases: TGCAGCGCCTTGGGTAACTATGGCTACACCTTC. The chain joins TRBV29-1 to TRBJ1-2; D gene uncertain. V was cut by 7 bases and J by 1 base, with 7 bases left in between. CDR1 is SQVTM, CDR2 ANQGSEA, per germline. This CDR3 region has 11 residues. Full variable domain (rest looked up from reference TRBV29-1 and TRBJ1-2): SAVISQKPSRDICQRGTSLTIQCQVDSQVTMMFWYRQQPGQSLTLIATANQGSEATYESGFVIDKFPISRPNLTFSTLTVSNMSPEDSSIYLCSALGNYGYTFGSGTRLTVV.

A note on this clonotype: Just one base apart from a much larger clone, this may be a read error. The chain uses TRBV20-1 and TRBJ2-7; D gene unclear. Germline V lookup: CDR1 DFQATT, CDR2 SNEGSKA (reference sequence). Trimming removed 4 bases at V and 1 base at J, with 14 bases between. This CDR3 spans 14 amino acids. CDR3 protein: CSATSPNGSYEQYF. CDR3 nucleotide sequence: TGCAGTGCTACGAGCCCGAATGGGTCCTACGAGCAGTACTTC.

The chain joins TRBV9 to TRBJ1-1; D uncertain. The V end lost 0 bases, the J end lost 1 base, and 7 bases lay between the germline ends. Germline CDR1 SGDLS, CDR2 YYNGEE. The CDR3 runs 14 residues. CDR3 nucleotide sequence: TGTGCCAGCAGCGTAGCTGGGGAGAACACTGAAGCTTTCTTT. Translated: CASSVAGENTEAFF. Supplemented by reference TRBV9 and TRBJ1-1, the full variable domain reads DSGVTQTPKHLITATGQRVTLRCSPRSGDLSVYWYQQSLDQGLQFLIQYYNGEERAKGNILERFSAQQFPDLHSELNLSSLELGDSALYFCASSVAGENTEAFFGQGTRLTVV.

V usage is TRBV6-1 and J usage is TRBJ1-5; tentatively, D is TRBD1 (5 bases). The CDR3 extends over 16 amino acids. Trimming removed 5 bases at V and 3 bases at J, with 17 bases between. Germline CDR1 and CDR2: MNHNS and SASEGT. The CDR3 coding sequence is TGTGCCAGCAGTCGGGGCGGGGACGGGGTCAATCAGCCCCAGCATTTT. This encodes CASSRGGDGVNQPQHF.

This clonotype occurred once. This chain links TRBV29-1 with TRBJ1-4, with TRBD1 identical over 8 bases. J lost 7 bases, V lost 7 bases, and 8 bases had no gene match. Germline loops: CDR1 SQVTM, CDR2 ANQGSEA. The CDR3 is 13 amino acids. CDR3 bases: TGCAGCGCAGAAGACAGGGGCAGTGAAAAACTGTTTTTT. Its translation is CSAEDRGSEKLFF.

The rearrangement joins TRBV20-1 to TRBJ1-2, with D possibly being TRBD1 (5 bases). Germline values: CDR1 DFQATT, CDR2 SNEGSKA (reference sequence). V lost 3 bases and J 8 bases, leaving 7 bases between the germline ends. The CDR3 contains 10 residues. CDR3 residues: CSASRQGYTF. In DNA form, the CDR3 reads TGCAGTGCTAGTCGACAGGGCTACACCTTC.

This clonotype was picked up a small number of times. V usage is TRBV6-1 and J usage is TRBJ2-6; TRBD1 agrees at 7 bases. Losses at the gene ends were 6 bases for V and 0 bases for J; bases not matched to a gene: 8. The CDR3 consists of 17 residues. Germline loops: CDR1 MNHNS, CDR2 SASEGT. The CDR3 DNA sequence: TGTGCCAGCAGACACAGGGGAAGAACCTCTGGGGCCAACGTCCTGACTTTC. Its protein is CASRHRGRTSGANVLTF.

This clonotype was detected a few times. This chain uses TRBV28 with TRBJ1-3; the match to TRBD1 covers 10 bases. The CDR3 consists of 15 residues. V shed 7 bases and J 2 bases; nucleotides not matched to a gene: 5. From germline, CDR1 is MDHEN and CDR2 SYDVKM. In nucleotides, the CDR3 is TGTGCCAGCACCCTCGGACAGGGGGCTGGAAACACCATATATTTT. Translating gives CASTLGQGAGNTIYF.

This sequence joins TRBV6-1 and TRBJ1-1, with D possibly TRBD1 on 5 matching bases. The V gene's germline CDR1 is MNHNS and CDR2 SASEGT. V was clipped by 6 bases and J by 3 bases, with 14 bases between them. The CDR3 covers 14 residues. The CDR3 DNA reads TGTGCCAGCAGCTCAGGGTTTTGGGACACTGAAGCTTTCTTT. Protein: CASSSGFWDTEAFF.

The genes are TRBV20-1 and TRBJ2-5, with a tentative D call TRBD1 (6 bases). CDR1 is DFQATT and CDR2 is SNEGSKA in the germline V gene (reference sequence). This CDR3 spans 14 amino acids. The germline V and J ends were trimmed by 3 bases and 4 bases, with 15 bases remaining between them. Here the CDR3 DNA reads TGCAGTGCTAGTGGGACAACAAAGAGAGAGACCCAGTACTTC. It codes for CSASGTTKRETQYF.

This clonotype was seen repeatedly, ten times or more. The J gene is TRBJ1-6, the V gene TRBV11-2; 8 nucleotides align to TRBD1. CDR1 is SGHAT and CDR2 is FQNNGV in the germline V gene. This CDR3 comprises 15 residues. V trimming: 3 bases; J trimming: 7 bases; junction bases outside the gene matches: 5. DNA of the CDR3: TGTGCCAGCAGCTTGAGCGGACAGGGCAATTCACCCCTCCACTTT. The encoded protein is CASSLSGQGNSPLHF. The complete variable domain, with remaining parts taken from reference TRBV11-2 and TRBJ1-6, reads EAGVAQSPRYKIIEKRQSVAFWCNPISGHATLYWYQQILGQGPKLLIQFQNNGVVDDSQLPKDRFSAERLKGVDSTLKIQPAKLEDSAVYLCASSLSGQGNSPLHFGNGTRLTVT.

Many counts were recorded for this clonotype. The chain uses TRBV12-3 or TRBV12-4 and TRBJ1-1, with D unclear. Trimming removed 2 bases at V and 3 bases at J, with 7 bases between. The CDR3 sequence is 13 residues long. The CDR3: CASSLTWDTEAFF. Written as DNA, the CDR3 is TGTGCCAGCAGTTTAACCTGGGACACTGAAGCTTTCTTT.

This clonotype has ten or more counts. This rearrangement joins TRBV27 to TRBJ2-7, with TRBD2 identical over 10 bases. CDR3 length equals 14 residues. Germline values: CDR1 MNHEY, CDR2 SMNVEV (reference sequence). V trimming: 3 bases; J trimming: 8 bases; junction bases outside the gene matches: 7. CDR3 in amino acids: CASSFESSGSKQYF. The CDR3 DNA reads as TGTGCCAGCAGTTTTGAGTCTAGCGGGAGTAAGCAGTACTTC.

This clonotype was picked up a small number of times. The chain employs TRBV2 and TRBJ2-2; 12 positions match TRBD2. The CDR3 contains 17 residues. V lost 4 bases and J lost 3; bases outside the gene matches: 6. CDR1 is SNHLY and CDR2 is FYNNEI in the germline V gene. CDR3 sequence: CASSGLAGAPDTGELFF. For the CDR3, the DNA is TGTGCCAGCAGTGGACTAGCGGGAGCCCCCGACACCGGGGAGCTGTTTTTT.

This clonotype was seen only a few times. This rearrangement joins TRBV11-1 to TRBJ1-4; D gene ambiguous. Per germline, CDR1 SGHAT and CDR2 FQDESV (reference sequence). V lost 5 bases and J 8 bases, leaving 18 bases between the germline ends. This CDR3 has 15 residues. CDR3 nucleotides: TGTGCCAGCAGCCGAACGGGCGGTCCGCTGGAAAAACTGTTTTTT. Translating gives CASSRTGGPLEKLFF. The variable domain in full, with the rest retrieved from reference TRBV11-1 and TRBJ1-4, is EAEVAQSPRYKITEKSQAVAFWCDPISGHATLYWYRQILGQGPELLVQFQDESVVDDSQLPKDRFSAERLKGVDSTLKIQPAELGDSAMYLCASSRTGGPLEKLFFGSGTQLSVL.

The genes are TRBV20-1 and TRBJ2-5; TRBD2 is a possible D gene (6 bases). Germline assignment: CDR1 DFQATT and CDR2 SNEGSKA (reference sequence). Deletions cut 6 bases from V and 2 bases from J, with 19 bases between. The CDR3 contains 15 residues. The chain's CDR3 is CSATFRAGEQETQYF. For the CDR3, the DNA is TGCAGTGCCACCTTTAGAGCGGGTGAGCAAGAGACCCAGTACTTC.

The chain recombines TRBV29-1 with TRBJ2-7, with 9 bases identical to TRBD1. V lost 6 bases and J lost 4; bases outside the gene matches: 7. Germline V lookup: CDR1 SQVTM, CDR2 ANQGSEA. The CDR3 covers 13 residues. In DNA, the CDR3 is TGCAGCGTGTCCGGGACAGGGACGTACGAGCAGTACTTC. Amino acid sequence: CSVSGTGTYEQYF.

CDR3 amino acids: CASAGLAVSSYNEQFF. The CDR3 DNA is TGTGCCAGCGCCGGGCTAGCGGTCTCCTCCTACAATGAGCAGTTCTTC. The chain carries TRBV7-6 and TRBJ2-1; 7 nucleotides match TRBD2. Germline V gene data show CDR1 as SGHVS and CDR2 as FNYEAQ. The trim removed 8 bases at V and 0 bases at J, leaving 10 bases unmatched. The CDR3 totals 16 residues.

This clonotype was observed many times. The chain combines TRBV2 with TRBJ2-7; D unresolved. The CDR3 runs 14 residues. Trimming left V 6 bases short and J 0 bases short, with 12 bases between. CDR1 SNHLY and CDR2 FYNNEI come from the germline V gene. The CDR3 region has the DNA TGTGCCAGCAGAGGACGGTTTAGCTCCTACGAGCAGTACTTC. As protein: CASRGRFSSYEQYF.

J is TRBJ1-2 and V is TRBV5-1; a possible D gene is TRBD1 (5 bases). The V end lost 3 bases, the J end lost 0 bases, and 12 bases lay between the germline ends. CDR1 is SGHRS, CDR2 YFSETQ, per germline. This CDR3 comprises 15 residues. The CDR3 here is CASSWGLAPNYGYTF. In DNA form, the CDR3 reads TGCGCCAGCAGCTGGGGCCTGGCCCCTAACTATGGCTACACCTTC.

The rearrangement joins TRBV6-1 to TRBJ1-1, with a tentative D call TRBD1 (6 bases). Between the trimmed V and J ends, which lost 6 bases and 2 bases, there was a span of 16 bases. CDR1 MNHNS and CDR2 SASEGT come from the germline V gene. The CDR3 covers 15 residues. This chain's CDR3 is CASSDHRGRNTEAFF. The CDR3 DNA reads TGTGCCAGCAGCGACCATCGGGGGCGAAACACTGAAGCTTTCTTT.

This clonotype was seen repeatedly, ten times or more. This chain connects TRBV6-1 to TRBJ1-2, with D possibly matching TRBD1 (6 bases). The CDR3 runs 14 residues. In germline, CDR1 is MNHNS, CDR2 SASEGT. V was trimmed by 2 bases and J by 8 bases, leaving 15 bases between them. Here the CDR3 reads CASSESGGAGGYTF. For the CDR3, the DNA is TGTGCCAGCAGTGAATCGGGGGGCGCGGGGGGCTACACCTTC.

The chain employs TRBV9 and TRBJ1-1; D remains unclear. The V and J ends lost 4 bases and 0 bases respectively, with 10 bases between them. Germline CDR1 SGDLS, CDR2 YYNGEE. This CDR3 comprises 14 residues. CDR3 region: CASSNLAVNTEAFF. Here the CDR3 DNA reads TGTGCCAGCAGCAATCTGGCCGTGAACACTGAAGCTTTCTTT.

To note about this clonotype: A read error is possible here, since a much larger clone lies one base away. The V gene is TRBV11-1, the J gene TRBJ2-5; TRBD2 might be the D (6 bases). Deletions cut 4 bases from V and 5 bases from J, with 14 bases between. This CDR3 is 14 amino acids long. CDR1 and CDR2 (germline): SGHAT, FQDESV (reference sequence). The CDR3 spells CASSYSGSGETQYF. DNA for the CDR3: TGTGCCAGCAGCTATAGCGGAAGCGGGGAGACCCAGTACTTC.

The V call is TRBV5-1, the J call TRBJ1-1; no clear D. Between the trimmed V and J ends, which lost 0 bases and 1 base, there was a span of 7 bases. Germline values: CDR1 SGHRS, CDR2 YFSETQ. The CDR3 has 14 residues. The CDR3: CASSLDGPNTEAFF. CDR3 nucleotide sequence: TGCGCCAGCAGCTTGGACGGACCGAACACTGAAGCTTTCTTT.

This clonotype was counted many times. V gene TRBV29-1 combines with J gene TRBJ1-1; D is perhaps TRBD1 (6 bases). Germline-derived CDR1 and CDR2 are SQVTM and ANQGSEA. This CDR3 region has 13 residues. Trimming took 7 bases from V and 1 from J, leaving 13 bases between them. The CDR3 is CSGAGVRNTEAFF. DNA of the CDR3: TGCAGCGGTGCAGGGGTTAGGAACACTGAAGCTTTCTTT.

The rearrangement joins TRBV25-1 to TRBJ1-2; D might be TRBD1 (5 bases). The CDR3 runs to 14 residues. Per the germline V gene, CDR1 is MGHDK and CDR2 is SYGVNS. The V gene lost 4 bases and the J gene lost 3 bases, with 12 bases spanning the gap. CDR3 residues: CASSGAGRHYGYTF. The CDR3 nucleotides read TGTGCCAGCAGTGGGGCAGGGAGACACTATGGCTACACCTTC.

This clonotype was counted many times. The V call is TRBV12-3 or TRBV12-4, the J call TRBJ2-2; D unresolved. V was trimmed by 3 bases and J by 0 bases, leaving 5 bases between them. This CDR3 has 14 amino acids. CDR3 bases: TGTGCCAGCAGTTTTAGGCCGAACACCGGGGAGCTGTTTTTT. Protein: CASSFRPNTGELFF.